Listed here are 22 T cell receptor beta chains from one sample, sequenced in a study of Graves' ophthalmopathy and Graves' hyperthyroidism. Transcripts of RNA were the source for amplifying TCR beta CDR3 regions. First-round RT-PCR with HTBI primers preceded a second-round multiplex PCR. TCRdb used MiXCR to reprocess the multiplex PCR reads, holding one entry per CDR3 protein. The sample consists of approximately 1.2 million distinct CDR3 sequences, less than 45% of them appearing once. The sample taken for sequencing was peripheral blood or thyroid tissue (not recorded which). The receptors originated from an adult man with Graves' hyperthyroidism.

The V gene is TRBV29-1, the J gene TRBJ2-7; 8 positions match TRBD2. Germline assignment: CDR1 SQVTM and CDR2 ANQGSEA. The length of the CDR3 is 13 residues. DNA for the CDR3: TGCAGTCTGGGTAGCGGGATTCACTACGAGCAGTACTTC. As protein: CSLGSGIHYEQYF.

This rearrangement joins TRBV20-1 to TRBJ1-5, with 8 bases aligning to TRBD1. The ends lost 6 bases at V and 2 bases at J; junction bases unmatched: 12. CDR1 and CDR2 (germline): DFQATT, SNEGSKA (reference sequence). This CDR3 has 16 amino acids. Here the CDR3 reads CSAATSRGRGNQPQHF. CDR3 nucleotides: TGCAGTGCCGCGACGAGCAGGGGGCGAGGCAATCAGCCCCAGCATTTT.

This rearrangement joins TRBV10-2 to TRBJ2-2; weak D call: TRBD1 (6 bases). The CDR3 is 18 residues long. Germline lookup yields CDR1 WSHSY and CDR2 SAAADI. Trimming pared 2 bases from V and 3 bases from J, leaving 19 bases between. DNA for the CDR3: TGCGCCAGCAGTGAGCCGGACAGTCAATATGACGACACCGGGGAGCTGTTTTTT. It codes for CASSEPDSQYDDTGELFF.

The rearrangement uses TRBV12-3 or TRBV12-4 and TRBJ1-1; unclear D gene. Trimming stripped 3 bases from V and 6 bases from J, with 17 bases between. This CDR3 is 15 amino acids long. DNA for the CDR3: TGTGCCAGCAGTTTTAACCGTGGCGGTAAGCCTGAAGCTTTCTTT. Translated, it gives CASSFNRGGKPEAFF.

Many counts were recorded for this clonotype. The chain employs TRBV20-1 and TRBJ1-1; D is ambiguous. Germline values: CDR1 DFQATT, CDR2 SNEGSKA (reference sequence). This CDR3 has 12 residues. V was pared by 1 base and J by 11 bases, with 14 bases between. In DNA, the CDR3 is TGCAGTGCTAGAGGGAATTTTTTGTTGGCTTTCTTT. This codes for CSARGNFLLAFF.

This clonotype was seen a few times. V usage is TRBV6-6 and J usage is TRBJ1-1; D unclear. The CDR3 sequence is 13 residues long. Trimming took 3 bases from V and 5 from J, leaving 10 bases between them. Germline V lookup: CDR1 MNHNY, CDR2 SVGAGI (reference sequence). DNA for the CDR3: TGTGCCAGCAGTTATGGGTCTGAAACTGAAGCTTTCTTT. Translation gives CASSYGSETEAFF.

This clonotype was found a few times. The V call is TRBV2, the J call TRBJ1-2; D not certain. With 7 bases removed from V and 7 bases from J, the gap between germline ends came to 13 bases. The CDR3 has 12 amino acids. In germline, CDR1 is SNHLY, CDR2 FYNNEI. In DNA form, the CDR3 reads TGTGCCAGCATCTCGGCTTCTGGTGGCTACACCTTC. Translated: CASISASGGYTF.

This clonotype turned up a few times. The V and J genes are TRBV5-6 and TRBJ2-5; 7 nucleotides align to TRBD2. Germline CDR1 SGHDT, CDR2 YYEEEE. After removal of 2 bases from V and 4 bases from J, the junction contained 8 bases not matched to a gene. The CDR3 is made up of 15 amino acids. This CDR3 reads CASSLRGVRTETQYF. For the CDR3, the DNA is TGTGCCAGCAGCTTACGGGGGGTCAGAACAGAGACCCAGTACTTC.

The table lists this clonotype with many counts. V usage is TRBV7-9 and J usage is TRBJ2-7, with 9 bases matching TRBD1. The CDR3 length is 13 residues. Trimming removed 10 bases from V and 3 bases from J; junction bases left unmatched: 7. Germline assignment: CDR1 SEHNR and CDR2 FQNEAQ (reference sequence). The CDR3 loop is CATLGQGSYEQYF. The CDR3 bases are TGTGCCACCCTGGGACAGGGAAGCTACGAGCAGTACTTC.

The V and J genes are TRBV7-3 and TRBJ1-1; 7 bases fit TRBD1. Germline CDR1 and CDR2: SGHTA and FQGTGA. V was pared by 4 bases and J by 12 bases, with 14 bases of the junction left unmatched. The CDR3 is 14 residues long. The chain's CDR3 is CASSSPKGGTVPFF. The CDR3, as DNA: TGTGCCAGCAGCTCGCCCAAAGGGGGGACAGTCCCTTTCTTT.

In its sample, this clonotype was seen a few times. The chain couples TRBV3-1 to TRBJ1-1, with unresolved D. V gave up 4 bases and J gave up 4 bases, with 16 bases separating them. This CDR3 spans 15 amino acids. Germline V lookup: CDR1 LGHDT, CDR2 YNNKEL (reference sequence). The DNA for the CDR3 is TGTGCCAGCAGCCTTACAGCGGGCGGTGCCACTGAAGCTTTCTTT. This sequence encodes CASSLTAGGATEAFF.

In its sample, this clonotype was seen a few times. The V gene is TRBV10-3, the J gene TRBJ1-5, with TRBD1 identical over 7 bases. The CDR3 runs to 14 residues. Germline V gives CDR1 ENHRY, CDR2 SYGVKD. Trimming cost V 10 bases and J 4 bases; bases outside gene matches: 10. This CDR3 is CASRSRQGNQPQHF. The DNA for the CDR3 is TGTGCCAGCAGAAGCCGACAGGGAAATCAGCCCCAGCATTTT.

The V call is TRBV19, the J call TRBJ2-6; D gene uncertain. With 5 bases removed from V and 15 bases from J, the gap between germline ends came to 5 bases. Germline V gene lookup returns CDR1 LNHDA and CDR2 SQIVND (reference sequence). The CDR3 is made up of 9 amino acids. The CDR3 reads CASSQGLTF. DNA for the CDR3: TGTGCCAGTAGTCAAGGCCTGACTTTC.

This clonotype was seen at least ten times. J is TRBJ2-7 and V is TRBV7-9; D is unclear. The CDR3 is 12 residues long. Deletions cut 0 bases from V and 9 bases from J, with 9 bases between. Per the germline V gene, CDR1 is SEHNR and CDR2 is FQNEAQ (reference sequence). The CDR3: CASSLAGDLQYF. As DNA, the CDR3 is TGTGCCAGCAGCTTAGCTGGTGACTTGCAGTACTTC.

The V and J genes are TRBV24-1 and TRBJ2-3; TRBD1 agrees at 7 bases. This CDR3 is built from 16 residues. Looked up from germline, CDR1 is KGHDR and CDR2 is SFDVKD. Trimming cost V 5 bases and J 0 bases; bases outside gene matches: 7. CDR3: CATSGGQRGSTDTQYF. The CDR3 DNA reads as TGTGCCACCAGTGGGGGACAGCGCGGAAGCACAGATACGCAGTATTTT.

This chain uses TRBV14 with TRBJ2-7; TRBD1 aligns across 9 bases. Germline lookup yields CDR1 SGHDN and CDR2 FVKESK. With V trimmed by 5 bases and J by 0 bases, 8 bases remained unmatched. The CDR3 extends over 16 amino acids. The chain's CDR3 is CASSTRWGQGSYEQYF. The DNA of the CDR3 is TGTGCCAGCAGCACACGTTGGGGACAGGGCTCCTACGAGCAGTACTTC.

V usage is TRBV25-1 and J usage is TRBJ2-5; D is unresolved. CDR1 is MGHDK, CDR2 SYGVNS, per germline. This CDR3 comprises 12 residues. V was trimmed by 8 bases and J by 7 bases, leaving 14 bases between them. The CDR3: CASVETVVTQYF. CDR3 DNA sequence: TGTGCCAGCGTTGAAACCGTCGTGACCCAGTACTTC. Drawing the rest from reference TRBV25-1 and TRBJ2-5, the complete variable domain is EADIYQTPRYLVIGTGKKITLECSQTMGHDKMYWYQQDPGMELHLIHYSYGVNSTEKGDLSSESTVSRIRTEHFPLTLESARPSHTSQYLCASVETVVTQYFGPGTRLLVL.

V gene TRBV7-2 combines with J gene TRBJ1-6; 7 nucleotides align to TRBD1. Trimming removed 5 bases from V and 5 bases from J; junction bases left unmatched: 9. The V gene's germline CDR1 is SGHTA and CDR2 FQGNSA. The CDR3 totals 16 residues. The CDR3: CASSTPGQTDNSPLHF. For the CDR3, the DNA is TGTGCCAGCAGCACGCCGGGACAGACGGATAATTCACCCCTCCACTTT.

V usage is TRBV7-9 and J usage is TRBJ2-3, with 7 bases aligning to TRBD2. The CDR3 consists of 20 residues. Trimming removed 5 bases from V and 0 bases from J; junction bases left unmatched: 20. In germline, CDR1 is SEHNR, CDR2 FQNEAQ (reference sequence). The CDR3 coding sequence is TGTGCCAGCAGCCCCCGGGGGATGCGGGAGACCGAGCCTAGCACAGATACGCAGTATTTT. Translated: CASSPRGMRETEPSTDTQYF.

Worth noting for this clonotype: The conserved phenylalanine or tryptophan is not found at the CDR3 terminus, so this likely reflects a read error. The rearrangement links TRBV10-2 to TRBJ2-7; D gene ambiguous. This CDR3 has 12 amino acids. Per germline, CDR1 WSHSY and CDR2 SAAADI. V was shortened by 2 bases and J by 3 bases, with 5 bases between the two germline ends. The CDR3 DNA reads as TGCGCCAGCAGTGAGCCGGGCTACGAGCAGTACCTC. Encoded protein: CASSEPGYEQYL.

The V gene is TRBV29-1, the J gene TRBJ2-7; TRBD2 might be the D (5 bases). The J call may be wrong; the DNA end is better matched by TRBJ2-5. CDR1 SQVTM and CDR2 ANQGSEA come from the germline V gene. There are 13 residues in the CDR3. CDR3 bases: TGCAGCGTTGCACTAGAAGTACGAGAGACCCAGTACTTC. This translates into CSVALEVRETQYF.

The chain recombines TRBV7-2 with TRBJ1-4; TRBD1 matches 7 bases. Unmatched junction bases numbered 9, after V lost 3 bases and J lost 2 bases. CDR3 length: 17 residues. Germline lookup yields CDR1 SGHTA and CDR2 FQGNSA. CDR3 sequence (DNA): TGTGCCAGCAGCTTGGAGGGAAGGGGGCTCACTAATGAAAAACTGTTTTTT. Its protein product is CASSLEGRGLTNEKLFF.